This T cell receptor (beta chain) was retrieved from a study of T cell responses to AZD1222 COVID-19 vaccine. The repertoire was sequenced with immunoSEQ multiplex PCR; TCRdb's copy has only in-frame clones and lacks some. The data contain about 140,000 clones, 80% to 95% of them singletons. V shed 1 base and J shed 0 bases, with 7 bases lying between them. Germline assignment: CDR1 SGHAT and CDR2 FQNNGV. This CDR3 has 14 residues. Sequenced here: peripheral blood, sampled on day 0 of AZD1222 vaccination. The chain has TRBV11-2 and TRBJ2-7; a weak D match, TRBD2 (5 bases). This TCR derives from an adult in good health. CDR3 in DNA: TGTGCCAGCAGCTTAGGACTATACTCCTACGAGCAGTACTTC. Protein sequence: CASSLGLYSYEQYF.